Detailed here is one T cell receptor (beta chain). This CDR3 spans 19 amino acids. V lost 0 bases, J lost 2 bases, and 12 bases stayed unmatched. Germline loops: CDR1 LGHNA, CDR2 YSLEER. These data are taken from a study of blood T cell repertoires in COVID-19. How the authors handled the data: How many nucleated cells were present was estimated from reference gene primer amplification. Libraries were prepared by immunoSEQ multiplex PCR; TCRdb keeps only in-frame clonotypes and omits some of them. That table gives V, J and clone size, and the DNA gave D and trimming. The table has around 76,000 clones, more than 70% seen once.

This chain uses TRBV4-3 with TRBJ2-5; 10 bases fit TRBD2. The TCR comes from a man at least 80 years old with acute or convalescent COVID-19. The sample taken for sequencing was peripheral blood. CDR3: CASSQDYSPPSGGQETQYF. CDR3 nucleotides: TGCGCCAGCAGCCAAGATTATTCTCCCCCTAGCGGGGGACAAGAGACCCAGTACTTC.